The 11 T cell receptor beta chains in this list originate from one sample, sequenced in a study of cytomegalovirus exposure and HLA in healthy donors. Repertoires were generated with immunoSEQ multiplex PCR, while TCRdb's copy carries only in-frame clones and drops some. The sample gives 200,000 to 300,000 clones, about 90% of which show up once; around 1.2% is in the top ten. The sample consisted of PBMCs. The receptors shown here come from a woman in her 30s in good health and CMV-seropositive.

The chain links TRBV27 to TRBJ2-7; the match to TRBD1 covers 7 bases. With 3 bases clipped from V and 3 bases from J, the junction kept 5 bases outside the gene matches. Per the germline V gene, CDR1 is MNHEY and CDR2 is SMNVEV (reference sequence). The CDR3 extends over 14 amino acids. The DNA of the CDR3 is TGTGCCAGCAGTTTCGGGACAGACCTCTACGAGCAGTACTTC. Its translation is CASSFGTDLYEQYF.

Details on this clone: The same CDR3 can be traced to other DNA sequences in this sample. This sequence joins TRBV9 and TRBJ1-1; tentative D call: TRBD1 (5 bases). Germline loops: CDR1 SGDLS, CDR2 YYNGEE. The V and J ends lost 3 bases and 4 bases respectively, with 7 bases between them. The CDR3 covers 12 residues. The CDR3 nucleotides are TGTGCCAGCAGCGCCGGGGGCACTGAAGCTTTCTTT. It translates to CASSAGGTEAFF.

This clone has just one count. V is TRBV27 and J is TRBJ1-5; D possibly corresponds to TRBD1 (5 bases). The CDR3 spans 18 residues. Germline V gene sequence: CDR1 MNHEY, CDR2 SMNVEV (reference sequence). The V end was cut by 4 bases, the J end by 0 bases, with 19 bases between. In DNA, the CDR3 is TGTGCCAGCAGTTCGTGGGAGGACATAAAAAATAGCAATCAGCCCCAGCATTTT. Residues: CASSSWEDIKNSNQPQHF.

This chain uses TRBV23-1 with TRBJ2-7; TRBD1 is a possible D gene (5 bases). TRBV23-1 is labeled an ORF, and its function is uncertain. The CDR3 length is 10 residues. Trimming left V 8 bases short and J 6 bases short, with 8 bases between. The CDR3 region is CASFRAEQYF. As DNA, the CDR3 is TGCGCCAGCTTCAGGGCCGAGCAGTACTTC.

The chain couples TRBV6-1 to TRBJ1-5; perhaps TRBD1 as D (5 bases). Germline CDR1 MNHNS, CDR2 SASEGT. V was cut by 1 base and J by 7 bases, with 8 bases left in between. The CDR3 has 13 amino acids. Here the CDR3 DNA reads TGTGCCAGCAGTGAAGGGGGGGGGCAGCCCCAGCATTTT. It specifies CASSEGGGQPQHF.

The V call is TRBV27, the J call TRBJ2-6; the match to TRBD2 covers 7 bases. The length of the CDR3 is 18 residues. Germline V gene data show CDR1 as MNHEY and CDR2 as SMNVEV (reference sequence). The trim removed 5 bases at V and 0 bases at J, leaving 10 bases unmatched. The CDR3 loop is CASSPGGWFSSGANVLTF. CDR3 sequence (DNA): TGTGCCAGCAGTCCGGGAGGTTGGTTCAGCTCTGGGGCCAACGTCCTGACTTTC.

The chain carries TRBV7-3 and TRBJ2-5; D uncertain. Germline lookup yields CDR1 SGHTA and CDR2 FQGTGA. V lost 0 bases and J 2 bases, leaving 4 bases between the germline ends. The CDR3 contains 13 residues. In nucleotides, the CDR3 is TGTGCCAGCAGCTTAACCCCTCAAGAGACCCAGTACTTC. It specifies CASSLTPQETQYF.

The V gene is TRBV6-6, the J gene TRBJ1-4, with 10 bases identical to TRBD1. CDR1 and CDR2 from the germline V gene are MNHNY and SVGAGI (reference sequence). Unmatched junction bases numbered 15, after V lost 7 bases and J lost 10 bases. The CDR3 loop spans 16 amino acids. The CDR3 sequence is CASIPGQGESGGKLFF. The DNA of the CDR3 is TGTGCCAGCATTCCAGGACAGGGGGAGAGTGGTGGAAAACTGTTTTTT.

This rearrangement joins TRBV5-6 to TRBJ2-5; no clear D. Germline assignment: CDR1 SGHDT and CDR2 YYEEEE. The CDR3 is made up of 14 amino acids. Between the trimmed V and J ends, which lost 4 bases and 1 base, there was a span of 11 bases. The DNA of the CDR3 is TGTGCCAGCAGCGCCAAATACTTCCAAGAGACCCAGTACTTC. It translates to CASSAKYFQETQYF.

This chain uses TRBV19 with TRBJ1-5; D possibly corresponds to TRBD1 (6 bases). This CDR3 spans 17 amino acids. V was pared by 0 bases and J by 3 bases, with 15 bases between. Germline CDR1 is LNHDA and CDR2 is SQIVND (reference sequence). CDR3 in DNA: TGTGCCAGTAGTATAGATCTTAGGGACATCGACAATCAGCCCCAGCATTTT. This gives the protein CASSIDLRDIDNQPQHF.

The V call is TRBV19, the J call TRBJ2-7; 9 bases line up with TRBD1. This CDR3 contains 15 residues. Germline V gene lookup returns CDR1 LNHDA and CDR2 SQIVND (reference sequence). J gave up 1 base and V 4 bases, and 5 bases lay outside the gene matches. The chain's CDR3 is CASSTQGASSYEQYF. The CDR3 bases are TGTGCCAGTAGTACACAGGGGGCCTCGTCCTACGAGCAGTACTTC.